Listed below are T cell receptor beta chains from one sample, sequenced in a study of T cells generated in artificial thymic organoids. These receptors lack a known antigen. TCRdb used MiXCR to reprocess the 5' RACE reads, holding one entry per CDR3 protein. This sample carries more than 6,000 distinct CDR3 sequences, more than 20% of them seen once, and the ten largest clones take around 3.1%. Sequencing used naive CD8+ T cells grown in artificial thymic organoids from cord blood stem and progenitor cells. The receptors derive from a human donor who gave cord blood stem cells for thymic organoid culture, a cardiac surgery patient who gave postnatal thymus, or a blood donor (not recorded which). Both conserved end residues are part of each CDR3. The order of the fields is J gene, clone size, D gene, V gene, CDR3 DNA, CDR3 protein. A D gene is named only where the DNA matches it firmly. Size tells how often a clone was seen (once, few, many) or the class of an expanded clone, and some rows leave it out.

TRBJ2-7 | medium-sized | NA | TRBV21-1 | TGTGCCAGCCGCCACAGGGGGGTAGGATCCTACGAGCAGTACTTC | CASRHRGVGSYEQYF
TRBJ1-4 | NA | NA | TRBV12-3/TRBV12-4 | TGTGCCGGCAGTTTCTACAGGTTTGCAACTAATGAAAAACTGTTTTTT | CAGSFYRFATNEKLFF
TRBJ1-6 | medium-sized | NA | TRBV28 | TGTGCCAGCAAAGTCCAAGGGGGGAATTCACCCCTCCACTTT | CASKVQGGNSPLHF
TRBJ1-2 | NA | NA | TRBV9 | TGTGCCAGCAGCGCCGTTCGGGGCTGGGGCTATGGCTACACCTTC | CASSAVRGWGYGYTF
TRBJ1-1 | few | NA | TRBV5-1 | TGCGCCAGCAGCTTCCGCTTACCGAACACTGAAGCTTTCTTT | CASSFRLPNTEAFF
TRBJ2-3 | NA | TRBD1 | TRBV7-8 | TGTGCCAGCAGCTTACCGGACAGGGGAATATTTACTAGCACAGATACGCAGTATTTT | CASSLPDRGIFTSTDTQYF
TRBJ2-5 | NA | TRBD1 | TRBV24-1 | TGTGCCACCAGTGATCCACAGGGGCTGCAAGAGACCCAGTACTTC | CATSDPQGLQETQYF
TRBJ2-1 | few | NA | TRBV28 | TGTGCCAGCAGCCCCAGCAATGAGCAGTTCTTC | CASSPSNEQFF
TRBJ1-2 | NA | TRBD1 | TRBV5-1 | TGCGCCAGCAGCACGAACAGGGGGGTCCACTATGGCTACACCTTC | CASSTNRGVHYGYTF
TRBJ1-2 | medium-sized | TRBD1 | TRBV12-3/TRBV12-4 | TGTGCCAGCAGCCGGGACAGGGGGTCCTATGGCTACACCTTC | CASSRDRGSYGYTF